This section outlines one T cell receptor beta chain sequence together with its context. This CDR3 comprises 15 residues. Germline values: CDR1 LNHDA, CDR2 SQIVND (reference sequence). V trimming: 2 bases; J trimming: 3 bases; junction bases outside the gene matches: 6. Methods used by the authors: Estimated nucleated cell counts came from reference gene primer amplification. Measured with immunoSEQ multiplex PCR; TCRdb has only the in-frame clones, and not every one. Clone size and the V and J calls come from that table; the DNA yielded D and trimming. The table has approximately 350,000 clones, approximately 88% seen once. The sample belongs to a study of blood T cell repertoires in COVID-19. Turning to the study itself: Italy, Spain and the United States were the sources of the convalescent and acute COVID-19 samples. PBMCs, B-cell-depleted T cells, or T cells were the source of the cDNA or gDNA that made up the material.

The TCR was taken from a man aged 40-49 years with acute or convalescent COVID-19. The source material was peripheral blood. This sequence joins TRBV19 and TRBJ2-7; 8 positions agree with TRBD1. The CDR3 region is CASSISTDRGYEQYF. CDR3 in DNA: TGTGCCAGTAGTATATCAACAGACAGGGGCTACGAGCAGTACTTC. Filled out from reference TRBV19 and TRBJ2-7, the complete variable domain reads DGGITQSPKYLFRKEGQNVTLSCEQNLNHDAMYWYRQDPGQGLRLIYYSQIVNDFQKGDIAEGYSVSREKKESFPLTVTSAQKNPTAFYLCASSISTDRGYEQYFGPGTRLTVT.